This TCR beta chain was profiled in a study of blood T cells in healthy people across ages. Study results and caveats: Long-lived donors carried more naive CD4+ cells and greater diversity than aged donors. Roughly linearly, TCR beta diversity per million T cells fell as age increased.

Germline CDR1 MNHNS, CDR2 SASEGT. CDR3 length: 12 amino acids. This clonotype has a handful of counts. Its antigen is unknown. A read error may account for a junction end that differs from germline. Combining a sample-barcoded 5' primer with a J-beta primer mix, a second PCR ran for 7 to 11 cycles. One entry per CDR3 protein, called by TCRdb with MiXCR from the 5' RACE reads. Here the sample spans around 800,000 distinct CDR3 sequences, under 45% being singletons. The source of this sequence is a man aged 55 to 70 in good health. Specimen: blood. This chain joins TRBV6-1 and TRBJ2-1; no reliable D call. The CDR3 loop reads CASSEDRMGQFF. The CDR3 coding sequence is TGTGCCAGCAGCGAAGACCGAATGGGGCAGTTCTTC.